One sample yielded the 26 T cell receptor beta chains listed below, sequenced in a study of cytotoxic CD8 clonotypes in ibrutinib-treated CLL. This table comes from immunoSEQ multiplex PCR, and its TCRdb copy is limited to in-frame clones, with some not included. The sample includes about 50,000 clones, 50% to 70% of them seen just once. The sequencing used PBMCs, collected at disease progression, from a patient treated with ibrutinib. Receptors originate from a human donor with chronic lymphocytic leukemia.

CDR3 bases: TGTGCCAGCATACATGGAGGACAGGGTTATCAGCCCCAGCATTTT. Protein: CASIHGGQGYQPQHF. The chain is built from TRBV6-1 and TRBJ1-5, with TRBD1 matching 8 bases. This CDR3 comprises 15 residues. CDR1 and CDR2 (germline): MNHNS, SASEGT. Unmatched junction bases numbered 10, after V lost 7 bases and J lost 5 bases.

The J gene is TRBJ2-7, the V gene TRBV30; 9 bases map to TRBD2. The CDR3 totals 14 residues. CDR1 is GTSNPN, CDR2 SVGIG, per germline (reference sequence). Unmatched junction bases numbered 0, after V lost 0 bases and J lost 0 bases. The CDR3 sequence: CAWSVAGGSYEQYF. The DNA of the CDR3 is TGTGCCTGGAGTGTAGCGGGGGGCTCCTACGAGCAGTACTTC.

The chain uses TRBV6-5 and TRBJ2-2; D remains ambiguous. This CDR3 is 15 amino acids long. V lost 0 bases and J lost 0, with 5 bases in between. Germline values: CDR1 MNHEY, CDR2 SVGAGI. This CDR3 is CASSYSWPNTGELFF. Here the CDR3 DNA reads TGTGCCAGCAGTTACTCGTGGCCGAACACCGGGGAGCTGTTTTTT.

This clone is a singleton in its sample. The genes are TRBV30 and TRBJ1-5; 8 bases line up with TRBD1. This CDR3 is 15 amino acids long. Unmatched junction bases numbered 10, after V lost 2 bases and J lost 7 bases. CDR1 and CDR2 from the germline V gene are GTSNPN and SVGIG (reference sequence). CDR3 sequence: CAWSFQTGAHQPQHF. CDR3 bases: TGTGCCTGGAGTTTTCAGACAGGGGCGCACCAGCCCCAGCATTTT.

This clone has just a few counts. This chain uses TRBV6-5 with TRBJ1-2; D uncertain. Trimming removed 4 bases at V and 0 bases at J, with 12 bases between. Germline V lookup: CDR1 MNHEY, CDR2 SVGAGI. This CDR3 has 15 residues. This CDR3 reads CASSLGPPTNYGYTF. The DNA for the CDR3 is TGTGCCAGCAGTTTAGGGCCACCGACTAACTATGGCTACACCTTC.

This clone occurred a few times. As DNA, the CDR3 is TGTGCCAGCAGCCTTTACTCCACCGGGCGAGTGAGGGAGCAGTACTTC. Amino acids: CASSLYSTGRVREQYF. The chain joins TRBV5-8 to TRBJ2-7; D uncertain. This CDR3 is 16 amino acids long. Germline CDR1 is SGHTS and CDR2 is YDEGEE. Trimming cost V 4 bases and J 7 bases, with 24 bases left between them.

The genes are TRBV27 and TRBJ2-1; D is perhaps TRBD2 (5 bases). The ends were cut back, 4 bases at V and 2 bases at J, with 9 bases in the middle. CDR3 length equals 14 residues. The germline V gene encodes CDR1 MNHEY and CDR2 SMNVEV (reference sequence). CDR3 amino acids: CASSSGIAYNEQFF. The CDR3 region has the DNA TGTGCCAGCAGTTCGGGGATTGCCTACAATGAGCAGTTCTTC.

The genes are TRBV5-1 and TRBJ2-7; D call uncertain. V was cut by 2 bases and J by 2 bases, with 11 bases left in between. CDR3 size: 14 residues. In germline, CDR1 is SGHRS, CDR2 YFSETQ. CDR3 sequence (DNA): TGCGCCAGCAGCTTTCGTTCGGAGACCTACGAGCAGTACTTC. This codes for CASSFRSETYEQYF.

This chain links TRBV10-3 with TRBJ2-2; 7 bases map to TRBD2. There are 14 residues in the CDR3. Looked up from germline, CDR1 is ENHRY and CDR2 is SYGVKD. V dropped 2 bases and J dropped 6; count of bases not matched to a gene: 3. CDR3 in DNA: TGTGCCATCAGTGAGCCGACTAGCTCCGGGGAGCTGTTTTTT. Translating it yields CAISEPTSSGELFF.

The V gene is TRBV4-1, the J gene TRBJ2-7; 9 positions match TRBD2. From germline, CDR1 is MGHRA and CDR2 YSYEKL. This CDR3 is 17 amino acids long. J lost 1 base, V lost 1 base, and 8 bases had no gene match. Here the CDR3 DNA reads TGCGCCAGCAGCCAAGGGGAATGGACTAGCGCTTCCTACGAGCAGTACTTC. It encodes CASSQGEWTSASYEQYF.

J is TRBJ1-5 and V is TRBV6-5; D possibly corresponds to TRBD1 (5 bases). The CDR3 is 16 amino acids. Germline loops: CDR1 MNHEY, CDR2 SVGAGI. With 0 bases removed from V and 2 bases from J, the gap between germline ends came to 11 bases. For the CDR3, the DNA is TGTGCCAGCAGTTACTCAGCCGGGGCGCGCAATCAGCCCCAGCATTTT. Translating it yields CASSYSAGARNQPQHF.

This chain links TRBV7-6 with TRBJ2-7; 10 bases are a match to TRBD1. CDR1 and CDR2 (germline): SGHVS, FNYEAQ. Trimming removed 4 bases from V and 5 bases from J; junction bases left unmatched: 5. This CDR3 contains 14 residues. The chain's CDR3 is CASSSRDRGHEQYF. The CDR3 DNA reads as TGTGCCAGCAGCTCCCGGGACAGGGGCCACGAGCAGTACTTC.

This clone was found a few times. This rearrangement joins TRBV6-5 to TRBJ2-5; D remains unclear. Germline CDR1 is MNHEY and CDR2 is SVGAGI. V was pared by 2 bases and J by 5 bases, with 3 bases between. This CDR3 has 11 amino acids. DNA of the CDR3: TGTGCCAGCAGTTACGCGGAGACCCAGTACTTC. It specifies CASSYAETQYF.

The V and J genes are TRBV18 and TRBJ2-5, with 11 positions matching TRBD2. Looked up from germline, CDR1 is KGHSH and CDR2 is LQKENI. Trimming cost V 8 bases and J 3 bases; bases outside gene matches: 5. This CDR3 comprises 14 residues. The CDR3 is CASTLAGGEETQYF. The CDR3 nucleotides are TGTGCCAGCACCTTAGCGGGAGGGGAAGAGACCCAGTACTTC.

In this sample, this clone turned up a few times. The chain uses TRBV9 and TRBJ2-7, with D maybe TRBD2 (5 bases). This CDR3 has 14 amino acids. Germline assignment: CDR1 SGDLS and CDR2 YYNGEE. V shed 0 bases and J shed 4 bases, with 11 bases lying between them. CDR3 loop: CASSVEGDWYEQYF. The DNA for the CDR3 is TGTGCCAGCAGCGTAGAGGGAGACTGGTACGAGCAGTACTTC.

This clone occurred a few times. The CDR3 region has the DNA TGCGCCAGCAGCCCGGACAGGGGCTCTGGGGCCAACGTCCTGACTTTC. This encodes CASSPDRGSGANVLTF. The rearrangement uses TRBV5-1 and TRBJ2-6, with TRBD1 matching over 9 bases. With V trimmed by 4 bases and J by 0 bases, 2 bases remained unmatched. The CDR3 is 16 residues long. CDR1 is SGHRS and CDR2 is YFSETQ in the germline V gene.

This clone has more than one count but fewer than ten. The genes are TRBV6-1 and TRBJ1-1; possibly TRBD1 for D (5 bases). CDR3 size: 14 residues. The germline gives CDR1 MNHNS, CDR2 SASEGT. Trimming left V 3 bases short and J 1 base short, with 9 bases between. This chain's CDR3 is CASSDADRNTEAFF. The CDR3 DNA reads as TGTGCCAGCAGTGATGCAGACAGGAACACTGAAGCTTTCTTT.

This clone was counted between two and nine times. The sample contains more than one DNA sequence encoding this CDR3. The CDR3 region is CASSPGEKLFF. The CDR3 DNA reads as TGTGCCAGCTCACCTGGGGAAAAACTGTTTTTT. This chain uses TRBV18 with TRBJ1-4; D call uncertain. CDR1 and CDR2 (germline): KGHSH, LQKENI. The CDR3 contains 11 residues. Trimming pared 3 bases from V and 8 bases from J, leaving 4 bases between.

The gene calls are TRBV4-3 and TRBJ2-3, with D perhaps being TRBD1 or TRBD2 (5 bases each). With 0 bases removed from V and 9 bases from J, the gap between germline ends came to 16 bases. The CDR3 spans 15 residues. The V gene's germline CDR1 is LGHNA and CDR2 YSLEER. The CDR3 DNA reads as TGCGCCAGCAGCCAAGATTACGATGGGTGGGACACGCAGTATTTT. Encoded protein: CASSQDYDGWDTQYF.

This rearrangement joins TRBV9 to TRBJ2-7, with D perhaps matching TRBD1 (5 bases). V lost 3 bases and J 2 bases, leaving 15 bases between the germline ends. Germline CDR1 and CDR2: SGDLS and YYNGEE. The CDR3 consists of 15 residues. DNA for the CDR3: TGTGCCAGCAGCGAAACTGGACACTCCACCTACGAGCAGTACTTC. Its translation: CASSETGHSTYEQYF.

The V gene is TRBV4-3, the J gene TRBJ2-1; TRBD2 matches 11 bases. After removal of 4 bases from V and 2 bases from J, the junction contained 4 bases not matched to a gene. This CDR3 comprises 16 residues. Germline V lookup: CDR1 LGHNA, CDR2 YSLEER. This chain's CDR3 is CASSRRLAGTYNEQFF. In DNA form, the CDR3 reads TGCGCCAGCAGCCGAAGACTAGCGGGAACCTACAATGAGCAGTTCTTC.

The chain has TRBV4-2 and TRBJ2-3, with 8 bases fitting TRBD1. Germline CDR1 and CDR2: LGHNA and YNFKEQ. V trimming: 4 bases; J trimming: 1 base; junction bases outside the gene matches: 4. This CDR3 spans 15 amino acids. The CDR3 here is CASSPATGGTDTQYF. CDR3 sequence (DNA): TGTGCCAGCAGCCCGGCGACAGGGGGCACAGATACGCAGTATTTT.

This clone appeared a few times. The chain uses TRBV15 and TRBJ2-5, with 7 bases that match TRBD1. The CDR3 consists of 16 residues. The V and J ends lost 0 bases and 5 bases, in that order; junction bases with no gene match: 9. Germline V gene lookup returns CDR1 LNHNV and CDR2 YYDKDF (reference sequence). The CDR3 loop reads CATSRDYDRVTETQYF. CDR3 sequence (DNA): TGTGCCACCAGCAGAGATTATGACAGGGTCACGGAGACCCAGTACTTC.

The chain employs TRBV9 and TRBJ2-2; 9 positions agree with TRBD2. The germline V gene encodes CDR1 SGDLS and CDR2 YYNGEE. CDR3 length: 17 residues. Unmatched junction bases numbered 9, after V lost 2 bases and J lost 4 bases. This CDR3 is CASSVRIAGEVTGELFF. In DNA, the CDR3 is TGTGCCAGCAGCGTGAGGATAGCGGGAGAGGTCACCGGGGAGCTGTTTTTT. The full variable domain, its missing parts supplied by reference TRBV9 and TRBJ2-2, is DSGVTQTPKHLITATGQRVTLRCSPRSGDLSVYWYQQSLDQGLQFLIQYYNGEERAKGNILERFSAQQFPDLHSELNLSSLELGDSALYFCASSVRIAGEVTGELFFGEGSRLTVL.

The chain combines TRBV19 with TRBJ1-1; unclear D gene. The germline V gene has CDR1 LNHDA and CDR2 SQIVND (reference sequence). The CDR3 consists of 13 residues. Trimming stripped 5 bases from V and 0 bases from J, with 7 bases between. CDR3 amino acids: CASSVGLNTEAFF. The CDR3 bases are TGTGCCAGTAGTGTCGGGTTGAACACTGAAGCTTTCTTT.

The chain is built from TRBV25-1 and TRBJ1-1; D may be TRBD1 (6 bases). The CDR3 spans 16 residues. Trimming cost V 0 bases and J 3 bases, with 14 bases left between them. CDR1 is MGHDK, CDR2 SYGVNS, per germline. The CDR3 loop is CASSEYGGRADTEAFF. The CDR3 DNA sequence: TGTGCCAGCAGTGAATATGGGGGCAGGGCGGACACTGAAGCTTTCTTT.